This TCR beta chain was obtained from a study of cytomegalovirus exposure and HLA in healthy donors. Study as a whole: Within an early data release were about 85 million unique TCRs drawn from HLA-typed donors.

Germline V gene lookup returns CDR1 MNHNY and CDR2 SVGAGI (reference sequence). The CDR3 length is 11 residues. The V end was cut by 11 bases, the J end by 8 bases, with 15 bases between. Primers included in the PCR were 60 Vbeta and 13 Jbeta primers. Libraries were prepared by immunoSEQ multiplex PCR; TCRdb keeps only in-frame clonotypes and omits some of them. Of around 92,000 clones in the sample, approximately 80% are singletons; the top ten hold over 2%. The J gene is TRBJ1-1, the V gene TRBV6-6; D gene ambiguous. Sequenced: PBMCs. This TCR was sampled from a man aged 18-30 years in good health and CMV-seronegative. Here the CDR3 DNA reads TGTGCCGGAGGTTGGGCCCTAGAAGCTTTCTTT. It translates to CAGGWALEAFF.